This T cell receptor (beta chain) was recovered during a study of regulatory T cells in long-lasting Graves disease. The time point is: persistent/refractory GD, antithyroid drugs over 5 years with positive TRAb. TCR sequences were obtained from RNA taken from PBMCs. The ends were cut back, 1 base at V and 3 bases at J, with 12 bases in the middle. The CDR3 loop spans 16 amino acids. CDR1 SEHNR and CDR2 FQNEAQ come from the germline V gene (reference sequence). Both iRepertoire HTBI primers and Arm-PCR of CDR3 regions were used to build the TCR beta libraries. Via MiXCR, TCRdb re-called the multiplex PCR reads, giving one row per CDR3 protein. The table records over 450,000 distinct CDR3 sequences, about 22% of them present only once.

This receptor was obtained from a female donor with Graves disease. This rearrangement joins TRBV7-9 to TRBJ2-2, with TRBD2 as a possible D gene (5 bases). The source material was peripheral blood mononuclear cells (PBMCs), sampled when the disease was refractory, from a patient treated with antithyroid drugs. CDR3 bases: TGTGCCAGCAGCTTAGGAGGGTTCGCGGACACCGGGGAGCTGTTTTTT. Protein: CASSLGGFADTGELFF.